The clone carrying this TCR beta chain was seen only a few times. Its antigen is still unknown. A sample-barcoded 5' primer and a J-beta primer mix were used in a second PCR of roughly 6 to 12 cycles. Every single cDNA molecule received a tag from a template-switch adaptor with 12 random nucleotides. TCRdb redid the calling of the 5' RACE reads with MiXCR, one entry per CDR3 protein. This sample carries some 800,000 distinct CDR3 sequences, approximately 44% of them seen once, and the ten largest clones take approximately 19%. The CDR3 sequence is 12 residues long. V was trimmed by 7 bases and J by 4 bases, leaving 10 bases between them. The V gene's germline CDR1 is SNHLY and CDR2 FYNNEI. These data are taken from a study of blood T cells in healthy people across ages. Overall study findings and caveats: As age increased, TCR beta diversity per million T cells fell in a roughly linear fashion.

J is TRBJ2-5 and V is TRBV2; D is perhaps TRBD2 (5 bases). This TCR was recovered from a man in his 60s in good health. Sequenced sample: blood. The CDR3 DNA reads TGTGCCAGCACGAGGGCAGGAGAGACCCAGTACTTC. Protein sequence: CASTRAGETQYF.